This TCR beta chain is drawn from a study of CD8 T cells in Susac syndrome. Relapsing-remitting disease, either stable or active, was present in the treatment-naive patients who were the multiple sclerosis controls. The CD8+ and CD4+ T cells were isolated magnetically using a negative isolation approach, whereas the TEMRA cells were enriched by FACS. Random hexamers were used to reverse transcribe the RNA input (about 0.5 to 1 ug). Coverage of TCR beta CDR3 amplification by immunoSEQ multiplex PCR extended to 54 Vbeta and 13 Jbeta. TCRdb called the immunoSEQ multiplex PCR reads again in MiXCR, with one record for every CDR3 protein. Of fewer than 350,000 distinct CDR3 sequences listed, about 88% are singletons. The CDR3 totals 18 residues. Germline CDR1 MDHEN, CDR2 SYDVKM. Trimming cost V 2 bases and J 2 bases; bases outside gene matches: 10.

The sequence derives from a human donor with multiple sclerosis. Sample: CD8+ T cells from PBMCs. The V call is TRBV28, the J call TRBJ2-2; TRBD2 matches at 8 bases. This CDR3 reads CASSLVRTLAVNTGELFF. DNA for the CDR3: TGTGCCAGCAGTTTAGTTCGTACACTAGCGGTAAACACCGGGGAGCTGTTTTTT. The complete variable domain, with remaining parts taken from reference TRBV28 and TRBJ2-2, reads DVKVTQSSRYLVKRTGEKVFLECVQDMDHENMFWYRQDPGLGLRLIYFSYDVKMKEKGDIPEGYSVSREKKERFSLILESASTNQTSMYLCASSLVRTLAVNTGELFFGEGSRLTVL.